Here is one TCR beta chain with its context. Method: immunoSEQ multiplex PCR; TCRdb's copy keeps in-frame clones and lacks some. The sample consists of about 140,000 clones, 80% to 90% of them appearing once. These data are taken from a study of T cell responses to AZD1222 COVID-19 vaccine. The sequences come from peripheral blood, collected on day 0 of AZD1222 vaccination. This clonotype originated in an adult in good health.

The CDR3 region is CASSLSDRESGNTIYF. The DNA of the CDR3 is TGTGCCAGCAGCCTATCGGACAGGGAATCAGGAAACACCATATATTTT. The chain couples TRBV28 to TRBJ1-3, with 8 positions matching TRBD1. Germline V gene lookup returns CDR1 MDHEN and CDR2 SYDVKM. V gave up 6 bases and J gave up 4 bases; unmatched junction bases: 11. This CDR3 is built from 16 residues. Combining the CDR3 with reference TRBV28 and TRBJ1-3 gives the whole variable domain DVKVTQSSRYLVKRTGEKVFLECVQDMDHENMFWYRQDPGLGLRLIYFSYDVKMKEKGDIPEGYSVSREKKERFSLILESASTNQTSMYLCASSLSDRESGNTIYFGEGSWLTVV.